The 27 T cell receptor beta chains given below trace back to one sample, sequenced in a study of blood T cells in healthy people across ages. Through a sample-barcoded 5' primer and a J-beta primer mix, a second PCR was run for about 7 to 12 cycles. TCRdb ran MiXCR on the 5' RACE reads and lists one entry per CDR3 protein. The sample carries hundreds of thousands of distinct CDR3 sequences, roughly 21% recorded once. Material: blood. The receptors here all came from a man between 65 and 85 years old in good health.

This clonotype was seen more than once but under ten times. Here the CDR3 DNA reads TGCGCCAGCAGTCGTGGCGGGCGGGACACCGGGGAGCTGTTTTTT. This codes for CASSRGGRDTGELFF. V usage is TRBV5-1 and J usage is TRBJ2-2; maybe TRBD2 (5 bases). The germline gives CDR1 SGHRS, CDR2 YFSETQ. This CDR3 region has 15 residues. Between the trimmed V and J ends, which lost 5 bases and 3 bases, there was a span of 14 bases.

This rearrangement joins TRBV29-1 to TRBJ2-7, with D hard to call. CDR1 is SQVTM and CDR2 is ANQGSEA in the germline V gene. Trimming left V 4 bases short and J 4 bases short, with 5 bases between. The CDR3 spans 10 residues. CDR3 in DNA: TGCAGCGTTGGAGAGTACGAGCAGTACGTC. Its translation: CSVGEYEQYV.

The rearrangement links TRBV7-9 to TRBJ2-2, with D maybe TRBD1 (6 bases). The germline gives CDR1 SEHNR, CDR2 FQNEAQ (reference sequence). Trimming left V 4 bases short and J 3 bases short, with 9 bases between. The CDR3 contains 14 residues. CDR3 sequence reads: CASSSGVDTGELFF. CDR3 bases: TGTGCCAGCAGCTCAGGGGTCGACACCGGGGAGCTGTTTTTT.

The V gene is TRBV6-5, the J gene TRBJ1-5, with D unresolved. From germline, CDR1 is MNHEY and CDR2 SVGAGI. Trimming cost V 5 bases and J 1 base, with 12 bases left between them. The CDR3 loop spans 15 amino acids. This chain's CDR3 is CASSPLPGSNQPQHF. CDR3 nucleotides: TGTGCCAGCAGTCCGCTCCCGGGGAGCAATCAGCCCCAGCATTTT.

This sequence joins TRBV2 and TRBJ2-3, with D tentatively TRBD2 (6 bases). V was trimmed by 0 bases and J by 8 bases, leaving 12 bases between them. CDR1 is SNHLY and CDR2 is FYNNEI in the germline V gene. The CDR3 totals 14 residues. Written as DNA, the CDR3 is TGTGCCAGCAGTGAAGCGCTTCTGGGAGGTACGCAGTATTTT. Protein: CASSEALLGGTQYF.

This clonotype was counted between two and nine times. The chain has TRBV6-1 and TRBJ2-3; D unclear. CDR1 and CDR2 (germline): MNHNS, SASEGT. V gave up 0 bases and J gave up 1 base, with 11 bases separating them. The CDR3 has 16 amino acids. The CDR3 is CASSEAGGIGTDTQYF. The CDR3 nucleotides are TGTGCCAGCAGTGAAGCTGGTGGGATAGGCACAGATACGCAGTATTTT.

A few counts support this clonotype. The rearrangement uses TRBV3-1 and TRBJ2-6, with TRBD1 as a possible D gene (5 bases). Trimming pared 1 base from V and 0 bases from J, leaving 10 bases between. The CDR3 contains 17 residues. CDR1 LGHDT and CDR2 YNNKEL come from the germline V gene (reference sequence). The CDR3 sequence: CASSQGTPYSGANVLTF. In nucleotides, the CDR3 is TGTGCCAGCAGCCAAGGGACACCTTACTCTGGGGCCAACGTCCTGACTTTC.

The rearrangement links TRBV6-2 or TRBV6-3 to TRBJ2-1, with 10 bases that match TRBD2. CDR1 and CDR2 from the germline V gene are MNHEY and SVGEGT. Trimming took 2 bases from V and 7 from J; bases not matched to a gene: 20. The CDR3 is 20 residues long. For the CDR3, the DNA is TGTGCCAGCAGTTACGCCCGGACTAGCGGTTCTAGACCTACGGGGAATGAGCAGTTCTTC. Its protein product is CASSYARTSGSRPTGNEQFF.

CDR3 in DNA: TGTGCCAGCAGTTCCCACGGGGACCACATTCAGTACTTC. Translation: CASSSHGDHIQYF. This chain connects TRBV7-9 to TRBJ2-4; TRBD1 or TRBD2 may be the D gene (5 bases each). Germline-derived CDR1 and CDR2 are SEHNR and FQNEAQ (reference sequence). Between the trimmed V and J ends, which lost 6 bases and 8 bases, there was a span of 14 bases. The CDR3 length is 13 residues.

This clonotype has ten or more counts. The chain joins TRBV4-1 to TRBJ2-7; D possibly corresponds to TRBD1 (5 bases). With 1 base removed from V and 3 bases from J, the gap between germline ends came to 7 bases. Germline lookup yields CDR1 MGHRA and CDR2 YSYEKL. The CDR3 is 13 amino acids. The CDR3 is CASSQAQGYEQYF. CDR3 bases: TGCGCCAGCAGCCAAGCCCAGGGCTACGAGCAGTACTTC.

This sequence joins TRBV11-3 and TRBJ2-5, with D possibly matching TRBD2 (6 bases). The CDR3 spans 13 residues. V lost 5 bases and J lost 5, with 12 bases in between. The germline V gene has CDR1 SGHNT and CDR2 YENEEA. The CDR3 DNA is TGTGCCAGCAGCAAGACTAGTTCGGAGACCCAGTACTTC. As protein: CASSKTSSETQYF. Looking up the rest from reference TRBV11-3 and TRBJ2-5 gives the full variable domain: EAGVVQSPRYKIIEKKQPVAFWCNPISGHNTLYWYLQNLGQGPELLIRYENEEAVDDSQLPKDRFSAERLKGVDSTLKIQPAELGDSAVYLCASSKTSSETQYFGPGTRLLVL.

This clonotype was counted at least ten times. The rearrangement joins TRBV28 to TRBJ2-7; D unclear. Germline CDR1 reads MDHEN; CDR2 reads SYDVKM. V lost 6 bases, J lost 0 bases, and 3 bases lay in between. The CDR3 length is 11 residues. Here the CDR3 DNA reads TGTGCCAGCAGCCGCTCCTACGAGCAGTACTTC. This sequence encodes CASSRSYEQYF.

The sample holds many counts of this clonotype. V and J are TRBV7-2 and TRBJ2-1; 8 positions match TRBD2. V was pared by 10 bases and J by 5 bases, with 10 bases of the junction left unmatched. Germline V gene sequence: CDR1 SGHTA, CDR2 FQGNSA. The CDR3 is 14 amino acids. The CDR3 sequence is CATKSGSLNNEQFF. CDR3 nucleotides: TGTGCCACCAAGAGCGGGAGTCTAAACAATGAGCAGTTCTTC.

The chain is built from TRBV3-1 and TRBJ2-5, with D tentatively TRBD2 (5 bases). Germline loops: CDR1 LGHDT, CDR2 YNNKEL (reference sequence). CDR3 size: 15 residues. The V gene lost 0 bases and the J gene lost 4 bases, with 12 bases spanning the gap. As DNA, the CDR3 is TGTGCCAGCAGCCAAGATCCCGGGGAAAGAGAGACCCAGTACTTC. As protein: CASSQDPGERETQYF.

This clonotype was counted a few times. This chain uses TRBV3-1 with TRBJ2-7, with 12 nucleotides matching TRBD2. Trimming removed 0 bases from V and 3 bases from J; junction bases left unmatched: 6. Germline assignment: CDR1 LGHDT and CDR2 YNNKEL (reference sequence). CDR3 length: 17 residues. The CDR3 protein is CASSQDSPTSGSYEQYF. As DNA, the CDR3 is TGTGCCAGCAGCCAAGATAGTCCGACTAGCGGGAGCTACGAGCAGTACTTC.

The table lists this clonotype with a few counts. This chain links TRBV16 with TRBJ2-3, with 7 bases matching TRBD2. The CDR3 is made up of 17 amino acids. Germline V CDR1 and CDR2: KGHSY, FQNENV. With V trimmed by 4 bases and J by 0 bases, 10 bases remained unmatched. The CDR3 DNA is TGTGCCAGCAGCCTACTCGACAGCGGGGCTAGCACAGATACGCAGTATTTT. Translated, it gives CASSLLDSGASTDTQYF.

This clonotype was counted at least ten times. The CDR3 DNA reads as TGCAGCGTTAGGGACAGGCCTTTCGATACGCAGTATTTT. It translates to CSVRDRPFDTQYF. This rearrangement joins TRBV29-1 to TRBJ2-3, with 8 bases lining up with TRBD1. The CDR3 sequence is 13 residues long. Germline CDR1 is SQVTM and CDR2 is ANQGSEA. The V gene end was trimmed by 5 bases and the J gene end by 6 bases; junction bases not matched to a gene: 7.

The chain recombines TRBV7-2 with TRBJ2-5; 12 bases are a match to TRBD2. The J segment lost 4 bases and the V segment lost 5 bases, leaving 5 bases of the junction unmatched. The CDR3 extends over 15 amino acids. Germline loops: CDR1 SGHTA, CDR2 FQGNSA. The CDR3 here is CASSPKTSGRETQYF. The CDR3 DNA sequence: TGTGCCAGCAGCCCGAAGACTAGCGGGAGAGAGACCCAGTACTTC.

The V call is TRBV20-1, the J call TRBJ1-2; D gene ambiguous. V shed 5 bases and J shed 7 bases, with 11 bases lying between them. Germline CDR1 and CDR2: DFQATT and SNEGSKA (reference sequence). The CDR3 covers 11 residues. Written as DNA, the CDR3 is TGCAGTGCTTCCGACGGCTCTGGCTACACCTTC. As protein: CSASDGSGYTF.

V usage is TRBV12-3 or TRBV12-4 and J usage is TRBJ2-2; 9 bases fit TRBD1. The CDR3 is 15 amino acids. The V and J ends lost 6 bases and 6 bases, in that order; junction bases with no gene match: 8. The CDR3 DNA sequence: TGTGCCAGCAGCCCAGGACAGGGGTACGCCGGGGAGCTGTTTTTT. Translating gives CASSPGQGYAGELFF.

There are a few counts of this clonotype. The chain combines TRBV29-1 with TRBJ1-1; a weak D match, TRBD1 (5 bases). Germline CDR1 reads SQVTM; CDR2 reads ANQGSEA. This CDR3 has 14 amino acids. V lost 5 bases, J lost 2 bases, and 15 bases lay in between. This CDR3 reads CSVSREGPNTEAFF. DNA for the CDR3: TGCAGCGTTTCAAGGGAGGGGCCTAACACTGAAGCTTTCTTT.

CDR3 sequence: CAWGQDSYEQYF. The CDR3 nucleotides read TGTGCCTGGGGACAGGACTCCTACGAGCAGTACTTC. The chain employs TRBV30 and TRBJ2-7; 7 positions match TRBD1. The CDR3 length is 12 residues. With 5 bases clipped from V and 0 bases from J, the junction kept 1 base outside the gene matches. Germline CDR1 GTSNPN, CDR2 SVGIG (reference sequence).

This clonotype was seen only a few times. The rearrangement links TRBV11-2 to TRBJ2-1; D uncertain. Germline assignment: CDR1 SGHAT and CDR2 FQNNGV. CDR3 length: 15 residues. Trimming cost V 5 bases and J 4 bases, with 15 bases left between them. The CDR3, as DNA: TGTGCCAGCAGCCCCCGCCCAGCCCAATACAATGAGCAGTTCTTC. Translation: CASSPRPAQYNEQFF. The whole variable domain, remainder taken from reference TRBV11-2 and TRBJ2-1, is EAGVAQSPRYKIIEKRQSVAFWCNPISGHATLYWYQQILGQGPKLLIQFQNNGVVDDSQLPKDRFSAERLKGVDSTLKIQPAKLEDSAVYLCASSPRPAQYNEQFFGPGTRLTVL.

This chain joins TRBV5-1 and TRBJ2-7; 9 bases are a match to TRBD1. The germline gives CDR1 SGHRS, CDR2 YFSETQ. The CDR3 totals 14 residues. Trimming removed 3 bases from V and 6 bases from J; junction bases left unmatched: 7. The CDR3 is CASSSGQGNGEQYF. CDR3 in DNA: TGCGCCAGCAGCTCCGGACAGGGGAATGGCGAGCAGTACTTC. Full variable domain (remainder filled in from reference TRBV5-1 and TRBJ2-7): KAGVTQTPRYLIKTRGQQVTLSCSPISGHRSVSWYQQTPGQGLQFLFEYFSETQRNKGNFPGRFSGRQFSNSRSEMNVSTLELGDSALYLCASSSGQGNGEQYFGPGTRLTVT.

This clonotype has more than one count but fewer than ten. The chain couples TRBV3-1 to TRBJ2-5; 8 bases are shared with TRBD2. In germline, CDR1 is LGHDT, CDR2 YNNKEL (reference sequence). Trimming cost V 4 bases and J 5 bases; bases outside gene matches: 3. The CDR3 contains 13 residues. The CDR3 region has the DNA TGTGCCAGCAGCCCCCGACTAGCGGAGACCCAGTACTTC. It is translated as CASSPRLAETQYF.

This clonotype has a handful of counts. This sequence joins TRBV6-5 and TRBJ1-3; D not resolved. The CDR3 is 17 amino acids. Germline assignment: CDR1 MNHEY and CDR2 SVGAGI. The V end was cut by 0 bases, the J end by 1 base, with 13 bases between. The CDR3 nucleotides read TGTGCCAGCAGTTACTCGCACAGAGCCTTATCTGGAAACACCATATATTTT. Amino acids: CASSYSHRALSGNTIYF.

This CDR3 reads CASSPWDGSGANVLTF. The CDR3 bases are TGTGCCAGCAGCCCATGGGACGGCTCTGGGGCCAACGTCCTGACTTTC. The chain combines TRBV6-1 with TRBJ2-6; the D call may be TRBD1 or TRBD2 (5 bases each). The CDR3 length is 16 residues. Germline V lookup: CDR1 MNHNS, CDR2 SASEGT. V shed 6 bases and J shed 0 bases, with 12 bases lying between them.